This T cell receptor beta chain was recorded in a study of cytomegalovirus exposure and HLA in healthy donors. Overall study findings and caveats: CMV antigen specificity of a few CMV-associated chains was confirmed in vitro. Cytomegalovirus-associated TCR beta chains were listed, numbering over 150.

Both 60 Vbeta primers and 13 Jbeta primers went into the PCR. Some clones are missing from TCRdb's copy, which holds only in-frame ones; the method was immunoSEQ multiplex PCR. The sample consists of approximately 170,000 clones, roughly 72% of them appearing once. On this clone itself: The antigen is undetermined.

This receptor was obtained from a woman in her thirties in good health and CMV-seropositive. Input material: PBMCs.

As DNA, the CDR3 is TGTGCCAGCAGCAAATCTGCGGGGAATGGTCAGCCCCAGCATTTT. The encoded protein is CASSKSAGNGQPQHF. V gene TRBV7-2 combines with J gene TRBJ1-5, with D unresolved. In germline, CDR1 is SGHTA, CDR2 FQGNSA. The CDR3 extends over 15 amino acids. Trimming pared 5 bases from V and 6 bases from J, leaving 17 bases between.